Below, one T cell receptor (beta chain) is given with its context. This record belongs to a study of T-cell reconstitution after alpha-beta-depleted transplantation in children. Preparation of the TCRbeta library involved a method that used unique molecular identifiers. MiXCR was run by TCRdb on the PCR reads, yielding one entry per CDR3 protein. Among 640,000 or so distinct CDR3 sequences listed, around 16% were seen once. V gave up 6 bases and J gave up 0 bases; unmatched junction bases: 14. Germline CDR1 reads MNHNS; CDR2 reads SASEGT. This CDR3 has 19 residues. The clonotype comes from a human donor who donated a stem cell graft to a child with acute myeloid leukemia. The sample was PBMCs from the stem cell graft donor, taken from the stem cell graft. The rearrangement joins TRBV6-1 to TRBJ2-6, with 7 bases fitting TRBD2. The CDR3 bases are TGTGCCAGCAGCAAGCGGGGTAGCCAGGGATACTCTGGGGCCAACGTCCTGACTTTC. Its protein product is CASSKRGSQGYSGANVLTF.